The 8 T cell receptor beta chains presented below share a single source sample, sequenced in a study of T cells in Graves' hyperthyroidism and ophthalmopathy. Amplification of TCR beta CDR3 regions was performed using RNA transcripts as template. HTBI primers were the set used in a first-round RT-PCR of the TCR CDR3. TCRdb processed the multiplex PCR reads anew with MiXCR; each CDR3 protein has one entry. The data show approximately 430,000 distinct CDR3 sequences, 15% to 18% seen once. Input material: blood. These receptors were collected from a woman between 18 and 29 years old with Graves' hyperthyroidism.

This clonotype occurred a few times. The V gene is TRBV20-1, the J gene TRBJ1-1; D gene uncertain. Per the germline V gene, CDR1 is DFQATT and CDR2 is SNEGSKA (reference sequence). V gave up 6 bases and J gave up 1 base, with 15 bases separating them. The CDR3 consists of 14 residues. CDR3 DNA sequence: TGCAGTGCCAACTTGCGGGTGGGGAACACTGAAGCTTTCTTT. Its translation: CSANLRVGNTEAFF.

This clonotype was seen only a few times. This rearrangement joins TRBV29-1 to TRBJ2-3; 13 bases agree with TRBD2. Germline V CDR1 and CDR2: SQVTM, ANQGSEA. The trim removed 3 bases at V and 10 bases at J, leaving 13 bases unmatched. There are 16 residues in the CDR3. Here the CDR3 DNA reads TGCAGCGTTGAGATTACAGGGAGGACTAGCGGGGGATCGCAGTATTTT. It yields the protein CSVEITGRTSGGSQYF.

This clonotype was seen ten or more times. The CDR3 nucleotides are TGCAGTGCATCGACGGTAGCCAAAAACATTCAGTACTTC. Encoded protein: CSASTVAKNIQYF. This chain connects TRBV20-1 to TRBJ2-4; D unclear. The CDR3 runs 13 residues. CDR1 DFQATT and CDR2 SNEGSKA come from the germline V gene (reference sequence). The V and J ends lost 6 bases and 0 bases respectively, with 9 bases between them.

This clonotype was observed at least ten times. The chain uses TRBV11-3 and TRBJ2-1; possible D gene TRBD2, 5 bases. The CDR3 spans 14 residues. Germline loops: CDR1 SGHNT, CDR2 YENEEA. Deletions cut 3 bases from V and 6 bases from J, with 12 bases between. The CDR3 region has the DNA TGTGCCAGCAGCTTCGGCCGGGAAGGCAATGAGCAGTTCTTC. This encodes CASSFGREGNEQFF.

Many counts were recorded for this clonotype. The gene calls are TRBV6-2 or TRBV6-3 and TRBJ2-7; perhaps TRBD1 as D (6 bases). CDR1 is MNHEY, CDR2 SVGEGT, per germline. This CDR3 has 15 amino acids. V lost 3 bases and J lost 0, with 12 bases in between. The CDR3 bases are TGTGCCAGCAGTTATGATCAGGGGTCCTCCTACGAGCAGTACTTC. Translating it yields CASSYDQGSSYEQYF.

V and J are TRBV15 and TRBJ2-7; 12 bases are shared with TRBD2. Unmatched junction bases numbered 6, after V lost 0 bases and J lost 6 bases. This CDR3 spans 16 amino acids. Germline-derived CDR1 and CDR2 are LNHNV and YYDKDF (reference sequence). CDR3 DNA: TGTGCCACCAGCAGAGATCGGACTAGCGGGACGAGCGAGCAGTACTTC. Translating it yields CATSRDRTSGTSEQYF. The complete variable domain, with remaining parts taken from reference TRBV15 and TRBJ2-7, reads DAMVIQNPRYQVTQFGKPVTLSCSQTLNHNVMYWYQQKSSQAPKLLFHYYDKDFNNEADTPDNFQSRRPNTSFCFLDIRSPGLGDTAMYLCATSRDRTSGTSEQYFGPGTRLTVT.

This clonotype has more than one count but fewer than ten. V usage is TRBV10-2 and J usage is TRBJ2-3; weak D call: TRBD1 (5 bases). In germline, CDR1 is WSHSY, CDR2 SAAADI. Trimming stripped 5 bases from V and 1 base from J, with 7 bases between. The CDR3 runs to 13 residues. DNA of the CDR3: TGCGCCAGCAGTACCAGGGGCACAGATACGCAGTATTTT. It translates to CASSTRGTDTQYF.

This clonotype came up many times. The chain has TRBV5-1 and TRBJ2-2, with TRBD2 identical over 12 bases. Germline CDR1 and CDR2: SGHRS and YFSETQ. V gave up 3 bases and J gave up 3 bases; unmatched junction bases: 6. The CDR3 covers 17 residues. The CDR3: CASSSGLAGRYTGELFF. The CDR3 DNA reads TGCGCCAGCAGCTCGGGACTAGCGGGCCGCTACACCGGGGAGCTGTTTTTT.